This T cell receptor beta chain was sequenced for a study of molecular identifiers for immune sequencing clone quantification. Of note for this clonotype: Its antigen is as yet unknown.

The CDR3 spans 13 residues. V was pared by 3 bases and J by 7 bases, with 12 bases between. Per germline, CDR1 SSHAT and CDR2 FNYEAQ (reference sequence). Study observations and caveats: Shared barcodes on identical TCR molecules could underestimate the sizes of highly expanded clones. Amid roughly 1 million naive cells, spiked Jurkat TCR RNA from one cell was reportedly still detectable.

Sorting selected naive CD8 T cells with a CD8+CD4-CCR7+CD45RA+ phenotype. Previously described methods and listed TCR primers produced bulk TCR libraries. MiXCR was run by TCRdb on the PCR reads, yielding one entry per CDR3 protein. The sample comprises some 66,000 distinct CDR3 sequences, about a fifth of which are singletons, and more than 1.4% rests with the top ten. V gene TRBV7-7 combines with J gene TRBJ2-5; D is uncertain. This clonotype was sampled from a human donor in good health. Some libraries in this study had Jurkat cell RNA spiked in. Specimen: naive CD8+ T cells from blood, with Jurkat cell RNA spiked in. Subset of the sample: FACS-sorted CD8+CD4-CCR7+CD45RA+ naive T cells. The CDR3 sequence: CASSLEQWGTQYF. The DNA of the CDR3 is TGTGCCAGCAGCTTGGAGCAATGGGGGACCCAGTACTTC. The full variable domain, its missing parts supplied by reference TRBV7-7 and TRBJ2-5, is GAGVSQSPRYKVTKRGQDVTLRCDPISSHATLYWYQQALGQGPEFLTYFNYEAQPDKSGLPSDRFSAERPEGSISTLTIQRTEQRDSAMYRCASSLEQWGTQYFGPGTRLLVL.